This passage covers 23 T cell receptor beta chains from one sample sequenced in a study of control samples from healthy donors and cancer patients. Assay used: immunoSEQ multiplex PCR; TCRdb lists only in-frame clones, some missing. The sample has 78,000 or so clones, 70% to 90% seen once. The sequenced sample consisted of blood. Source of these receptors: a woman between 45 and 65 years old in good health.

This chain uses TRBV25-1 with TRBJ2-5; no definite D call. V gave up 5 bases and J gave up 8 bases, with 9 bases separating them. This CDR3 is 11 amino acids long. Germline CDR1 reads MGHDK; CDR2 reads SYGVNS. The CDR3 protein is CASSLGFTQYF. In nucleotides, the CDR3 is TGTGCCAGCAGTTTGGGGTTTACCCAGTACTTC.

The chain carries TRBV18 and TRBJ2-6; D gene ambiguous. Per germline, CDR1 KGHSH and CDR2 LQKENI. Trimming took off 3 bases at V and 0 bases at J, with 9 bases between the two ends. There are 16 residues in the CDR3. CDR3 amino acids: CASSPAYSSGANVLTF. The DNA of the CDR3 is TGTGCCAGCTCACCCGCGTATAGCTCTGGGGCCAACGTCCTGACTTTC.

The chain is built from TRBV9 and TRBJ2-6, with D hard to call. The CDR3 sequence is 15 residues long. V lost 4 bases to trimming and J lost 2 bases, with 10 bases between them. The germline CDR1 and CDR2 sequences are SGDLS and YYNGEE. The CDR3 is CASSPQNTGANVLTF. Written as DNA, the CDR3 is TGTGCCAGCAGCCCACAAAATACTGGGGCCAACGTCCTGACTTTC.

The V call is TRBV28, the J call TRBJ1-5, with D unclear. The CDR3 covers 13 residues. V was shortened by 6 bases and J by 6 bases, with 12 bases between the two germline ends. The germline gives CDR1 MDHEN, CDR2 SYDVKM. For the CDR3, the DNA is TGTGCCAGCAGGGCAACGGGGAGTCAGCCCCAGCATTTT. Translation gives CASRATGSQPQHF.

The V call is TRBV6-6, the J call TRBJ2-5; 12 nucleotides align to TRBD1. CDR3 length equals 20 residues. J lost 5 bases, V lost 5 bases, and 21 bases had no gene match. Germline lookup yields CDR1 MNHNY and CDR2 SVGAGI (reference sequence). The DNA for the CDR3 is TGTGCCAGCAGTGGATCCCGGGACAGGGGGCGTAGTTTTCTTAGGGAGACCCAGTACTTC. This encodes CASSGSRDRGRSFLRETQYF.

This chain connects TRBV12-3 or TRBV12-4 to TRBJ2-7, with 7 bases fitting TRBD1. The CDR3 runs to 13 residues. Unmatched junction bases numbered 4, after V lost 2 bases and J lost 6 bases. Written as DNA, the CDR3 is TGTGCCAGCAGTTTATATAGGGGGCGCGAGCAGTACTTC. It codes for CASSLYRGREQYF.

This rearrangement joins TRBV4-2 to TRBJ2-1; D could derive from TRBD1 or TRBD2 (6 bases each). The CDR3 length is 16 residues. CDR1 and CDR2 (germline): LGHNA, YNFKEQ. The germline V and J ends were trimmed by 0 bases and 2 bases, with 11 bases remaining between them. The CDR3 region is CASSQDKGGPYNEQFF. The CDR3 coding sequence is TGTGCCAGCAGCCAAGATAAGGGGGGCCCCTACAATGAGCAGTTCTTC.

The genes are TRBV2 and TRBJ2-2; TRBD1 might be the D (5 bases). V was clipped by 5 bases and J by 3 bases, with 7 bases between them. CDR3 size: 13 residues. Germline assignment: CDR1 SNHLY and CDR2 FYNNEI. The CDR3 sequence is CASSTQDTGELFF. The CDR3 DNA follows: TGTGCCAGCAGTACACAGGACACCGGGGAGCTGTTTTTT.

V usage is TRBV3-1 (or the pseudogene TRBV3-2) and J usage is TRBJ2-4; D is possibly TRBD2 (6 bases). CDR1 and CDR2 (germline): LGHDT, YNNKEL (reference sequence). The germline V and J ends were trimmed by 6 bases and 9 bases, with 15 bases remaining between them. The CDR3 is 13 residues long. The CDR3 DNA reads as TGTGCCAGCAGGGGGCGGAGGGGAAGCATTCAGTACTTC. This codes for CASRGRRGSIQYF.

This clone appeared a single time. This chain connects TRBV3-1 (or the pseudogene TRBV3-2) to TRBJ1-5; TRBD1 agrees at 12 bases. The CDR3 is 17 amino acids. With 3 bases clipped from V and 2 bases from J, the junction kept 5 bases outside the gene matches. The germline V gene has CDR1 LGHDT and CDR2 YNNKEL (reference sequence). The CDR3 DNA reads TGTGCCAGCAGCCAGGGACAGGGGGCCGGGGGCAATCAGCCCCAGCATTTT. Protein sequence: CASSQGQGAGGNQPQHF.

The rearrangement uses TRBV5-4 and TRBJ2-1, with D possibly being TRBD1 (6 bases). The CDR3 covers 15 residues. The V and J ends lost 4 bases and 2 bases respectively, with 13 bases between them. CDR1 is SGHNT and CDR2 is YYREEE in the germline V gene (reference sequence). CDR3 in amino acids: CASSLDRLTYNEQFF. For the CDR3, the DNA is TGTGCCAGCAGCCTGGACAGACTGACCTACAATGAGCAGTTCTTC.

The chain carries TRBV29-1 and TRBJ2-3; 8 bases fit TRBD1. The CDR3 extends over 12 amino acids. From germline, CDR1 is SQVTM and CDR2 ANQGSEA. V lost 6 bases and J lost 4; bases outside the gene matches: 3. The CDR3 sequence: CSVLQGADTQYF. Written as DNA, the CDR3 is TGCAGCGTCCTACAGGGGGCAGATACGCAGTATTTT.

The genes are TRBV5-1 and TRBJ1-1; D is ambiguous. CDR1 and CDR2 from the germline V gene are SGHRS and YFSETQ. The V and J ends lost 5 bases and 9 bases respectively, with 14 bases between them. The CDR3 is 12 residues long. CDR3 residues: CASRSEAAQAFF. In nucleotides, the CDR3 is TGCGCCAGCAGGAGTGAGGCAGCCCAAGCTTTCTTT. Full variable domain (missing parts from reference TRBV5-1 and TRBJ1-1): KAGVTQTPRYLIKTRGQQVTLSCSPISGHRSVSWYQQTPGQGLQFLFEYFSETQRNKGNFPGRFSGRQFSNSRSEMNVSTLELGDSALYLCASRSEAAQAFFGQGTRLTVV.

The chain is built from TRBV2 and TRBJ1-1; tentatively, D is TRBD1 (5 bases). Deletions cut 3 bases from V and 0 bases from J, with 8 bases between. This CDR3 is 14 amino acids long. CDR1 SNHLY and CDR2 FYNNEI come from the germline V gene. The CDR3 sequence is CASSEQGMNTEAFF. The CDR3 coding sequence is TGTGCCAGCAGTGAGCAGGGCATGAACACTGAAGCTTTCTTT.

V is TRBV5-1 and J is TRBJ2-1; D unresolved. From germline, CDR1 is SGHRS and CDR2 YFSETQ. The CDR3 covers 15 residues. V shed 3 bases and J shed 2 bases, with 12 bases lying between them. The CDR3 loop is CASSSRTGPYNEQFF. CDR3 nucleotides: TGCGCCAGCAGCTCACGGACGGGCCCCTACAATGAGCAGTTCTTC.

The rearrangement links TRBV7-8 to TRBJ1-4; 11 nucleotides agree with TRBD1. The CDR3 covers 14 residues. CDR1 and CDR2 (germline): SGHVS, FQNEAQ. With V trimmed by 6 bases and J by 8 bases, 5 bases remained unmatched. The CDR3 spells CASSRGQGGEKLFF. The CDR3 region has the DNA TGTGCCAGCAGTCGGGGACAGGGGGGCGAAAAACTGTTTTTT. The variable domain in full, completed from reference TRBV7-8 and TRBJ1-4, reads GAGVSQSPRYKVAKRGQDVALRCDPISGHVSLFWYQQALGQGPEFLTYFQNEAQLDKSGLPSDRFFAERPEGSVSTLKIQRTQQEDSAVYLCASSRGQGGEKLFFGSGTQLSVL.

The V and J genes are TRBV6-5 and TRBJ2-3, with 10 bases aligning to TRBD2. There are 13 residues in the CDR3. CDR1 is MNHEY and CDR2 is SVGAGI in the germline V gene. Trimming took 7 bases from V and 3 from J; bases not matched to a gene: 1. The CDR3 reads CASTLAGTDTQYF. CDR3 coding DNA: TGTGCCAGCACACTAGCGGGGACAGATACGCAGTATTTT.

The CDR3 sequence: CASSLVGRNYEQYF. The CDR3 DNA follows: TGTGCCAGCAGCTTAGTAGGCAGAAACTACGAGCAGTACTTC. The chain combines TRBV13 with TRBJ2-7; D is unresolved. There are 14 residues in the CDR3. V shed 1 base and J shed 3 bases, with 10 bases lying between them. Germline assignment: CDR1 PRHDT and CDR2 FYEKMQ (reference sequence). The full variable domain, completed using reference TRBV13 and TRBJ2-7, is AAGVIQSPRHLIKEKRETATLKCYPIPRHDTVYWYQQGPGQDPQFLISFYEKMQSDKGSIPDRFSAQQFSDYHSELNMSSLELGDSALYFCASSLVGRNYEQYFGPGTRLTVT.

The chain combines TRBV5-6 with TRBJ1-1; D is perhaps TRBD1 (5 bases). This CDR3 region has 13 residues. Germline V gene sequence: CDR1 SGHDT, CDR2 YYEEEE. The germline V and J ends were trimmed by 4 bases and 4 bases, with 11 bases remaining between them. CDR3 protein: CASSPAGATEAFF. The CDR3 DNA follows: TGTGCCAGCAGCCCCGCCGGGGCCACTGAAGCTTTCTTT.

CDR3 amino acids: CASRIQDTEAFF. The CDR3 coding sequence is TGTGCCAGCAGGATACAAGACACTGAAGCTTTCTTT. V and J are TRBV6-6 and TRBJ1-1; D is undetermined. Germline assignment: CDR1 MNHNY and CDR2 SVGAGI (reference sequence). CDR3 length: 12 residues. V was trimmed by 6 bases and J by 3 bases, leaving 8 bases between them.

This clone was detected only a few times. This chain uses TRBV6-5 with TRBJ1-4, with D possibly matching TRBD1 (6 bases). The germline V and J ends were trimmed by 5 bases and 5 bases, with 12 bases remaining between them. Germline lookup yields CDR1 MNHEY and CDR2 SVGAGI. This CDR3 is built from 14 residues. The CDR3 bases are TGTGCCAGCAGTCGCGACAGGTGGAATGAAAAACTGTTTTTT. It specifies CASSRDRWNEKLFF.

This clone was detected only a few times. The rearrangement uses TRBV5-6 and TRBJ2-1, with D unclear. Trimming took off 4 bases at V and 0 bases at J, with 8 bases between the two ends. The germline V gene has CDR1 SGHDT and CDR2 YYEEEE. The CDR3 covers 14 residues. CDR3 sequence (DNA): TGTGCCAGCAGCGGATATAGCTCCTACAATGAGCAGTTCTTC. Translation: CASSGYSSYNEQFF. The full variable domain, rest sourced from reference TRBV5-6 and TRBJ2-1, is DAGVTQSPTHLIKTRGQQVTLRCSPKSGHDTVSWYQQALGQGPQFIFQYYEEEERQRGNFPDRFSGHQFPNYSSELNVNALLLGDSALYLCASSGYSSYNEQFFGPGTRLTVL.

This sequence joins TRBV6-6 and TRBJ1-3; unclear D gene. This CDR3 region has 14 residues. The V end lost 8 bases, the J end lost 0 bases, and 11 bases lay between the germline ends. Germline V gene lookup returns CDR1 MNHNY and CDR2 SVGAGI (reference sequence). CDR3 sequence reads: CASGISFSGNTIYF. CDR3 DNA: TGTGCCAGCGGGATCTCTTTCTCTGGAAACACCATATATTTT.